Sequencing of this TCR beta chain was carried out in a study of preoperative IRX-2 immunotherapy in early breast cancer (dated by TCRdb to about 2019). V and J are truncated by 7 bases and 5 bases respectively, leaving an intervening sequence of 14 bases. The CDR3 spans 12 residues, from the cysteine through the phenylalanine. Only CDR3 DNA is held: 36 bases, read in frame from base 1. In the germline V gene (reference sequence), CDR1 corresponds to GTSNPN and CDR2 to SVGIG. The sample's treatment or condition label, in plain terms: preoperative locoregional IRX-2 cytokine immunotherapy. The samples were obtained from a phase Ib study that tested preoperative, locoregional IRX-2 cytokine immunotherapy meant to prime immune responses. Donors were patients with early-stage breast cancer who received IRX-2 before surgery. Details on this clone: Its antigen has not been determined. Base-call qualities are not available, and no considerably larger clone is one nucleotide away.

The library was built by means of the immunoSEQ multiplex PCR assay. TCRdb stores this immuneACCESS table with in-frame sequences only. Part of the clones is absent; in the studies checked, under half of the shortfall reflects unresolved V genes, and no reason is known for the rest. This sample has 25,000 or so clones in its table, and 75% to 90% of those were observed once. The ten biggest clones cover approximately 9% of the sample. This clonotype was sampled from a human donor with breast cancer. The chain links TRBV30 with TRBJ1-1, and the D gene may be TRBD1, 5 bases matching. Source: tumor tissue, taken after IRX-2 immunotherapy. The CDR3 region reads CASGRLGTEAFF. The bases are TGTGCCTCGGGACGGTTGGGAACTGAAGCTTTCTTT.